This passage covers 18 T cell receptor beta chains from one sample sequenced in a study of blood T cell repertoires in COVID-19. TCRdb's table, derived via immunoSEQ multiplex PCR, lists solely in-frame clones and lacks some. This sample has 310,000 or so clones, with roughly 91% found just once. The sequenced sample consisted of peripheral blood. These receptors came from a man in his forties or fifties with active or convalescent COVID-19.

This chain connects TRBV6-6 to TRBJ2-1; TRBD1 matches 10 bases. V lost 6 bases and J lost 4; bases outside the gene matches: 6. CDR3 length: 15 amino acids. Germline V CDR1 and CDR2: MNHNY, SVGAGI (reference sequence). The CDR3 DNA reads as TGTGCCAGCAGCCTTCCGGGACAGGGGTACAATGAGCAGTTCTTC. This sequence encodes CASSLPGQGYNEQFF.

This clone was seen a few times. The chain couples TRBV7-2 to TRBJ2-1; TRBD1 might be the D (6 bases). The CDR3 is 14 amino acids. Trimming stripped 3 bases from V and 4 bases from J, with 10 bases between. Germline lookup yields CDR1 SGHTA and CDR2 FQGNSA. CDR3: CASSLGDNYNEQFF. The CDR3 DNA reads TGTGCCAGCAGCTTGGGGGACAATTACAATGAGCAGTTCTTC.

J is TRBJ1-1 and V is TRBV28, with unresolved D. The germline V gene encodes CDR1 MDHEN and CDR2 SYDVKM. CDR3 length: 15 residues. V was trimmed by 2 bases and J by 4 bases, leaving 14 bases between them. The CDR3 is CASSLLAGVGTEAFF. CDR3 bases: TGTGCCAGCAGTTTACTTGCGGGCGTTGGCACTGAAGCTTTCTTT.

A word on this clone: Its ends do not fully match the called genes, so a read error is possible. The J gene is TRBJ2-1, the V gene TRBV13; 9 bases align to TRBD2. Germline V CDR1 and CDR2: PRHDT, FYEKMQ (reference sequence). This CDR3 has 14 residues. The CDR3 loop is CASSPMASGGTRIF. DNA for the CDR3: TGTGCCAGCAGCCCCATGGCGAGCGGGGGGACCAGGATCTTC.

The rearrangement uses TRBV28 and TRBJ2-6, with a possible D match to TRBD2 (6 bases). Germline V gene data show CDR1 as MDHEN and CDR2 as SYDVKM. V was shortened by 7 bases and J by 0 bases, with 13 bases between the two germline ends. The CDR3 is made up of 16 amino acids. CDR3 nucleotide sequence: TGTGCCAGCAATGGGAGGAGTATCTCTGGGGCCAACGTCCTGACTTTC. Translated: CASNGRSISGANVLTF.

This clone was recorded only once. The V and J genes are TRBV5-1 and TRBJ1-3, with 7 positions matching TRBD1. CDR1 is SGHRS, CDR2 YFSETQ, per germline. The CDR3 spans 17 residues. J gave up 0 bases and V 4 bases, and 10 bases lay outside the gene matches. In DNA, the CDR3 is TGCGCCAGCAGCACTGGGACAGCGGGAGTCTCTGGAAACACCATATATTTT. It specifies CASSTGTAGVSGNTIYF.

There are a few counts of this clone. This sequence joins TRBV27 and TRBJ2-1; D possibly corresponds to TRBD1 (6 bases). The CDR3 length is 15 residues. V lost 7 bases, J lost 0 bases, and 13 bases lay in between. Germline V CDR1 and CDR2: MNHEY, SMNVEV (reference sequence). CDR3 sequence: CASTSGQYSYNEQFF. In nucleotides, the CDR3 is TGTGCCAGCACCTCAGGACAGTACTCCTACAATGAGCAGTTCTTC.

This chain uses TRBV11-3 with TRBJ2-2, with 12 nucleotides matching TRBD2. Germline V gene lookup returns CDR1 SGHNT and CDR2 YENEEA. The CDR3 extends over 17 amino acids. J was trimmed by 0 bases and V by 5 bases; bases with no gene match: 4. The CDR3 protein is CASSQGLAGTNTGELFF. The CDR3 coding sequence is TGTGCCAGCAGCCAAGGACTAGCGGGAACGAACACCGGGGAGCTGTTTTTT.

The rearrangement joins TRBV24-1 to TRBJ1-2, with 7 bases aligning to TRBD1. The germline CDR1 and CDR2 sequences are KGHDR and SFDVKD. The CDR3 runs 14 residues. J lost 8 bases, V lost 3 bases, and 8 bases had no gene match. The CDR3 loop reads CATSDGTERHGYTF. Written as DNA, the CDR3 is TGTGCCACCAGTGATGGGACAGAGCGTCACGGCTACACCTTC.

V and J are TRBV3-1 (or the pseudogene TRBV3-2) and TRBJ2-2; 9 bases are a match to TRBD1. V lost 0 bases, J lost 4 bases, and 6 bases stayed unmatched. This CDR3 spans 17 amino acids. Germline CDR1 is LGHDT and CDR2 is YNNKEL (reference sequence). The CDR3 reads CASSQDRGTGSTGELFF. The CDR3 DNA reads TGTGCCAGCAGCCAAGATCGAGGGACAGGGTCCACCGGGGAGCTGTTTTTT.

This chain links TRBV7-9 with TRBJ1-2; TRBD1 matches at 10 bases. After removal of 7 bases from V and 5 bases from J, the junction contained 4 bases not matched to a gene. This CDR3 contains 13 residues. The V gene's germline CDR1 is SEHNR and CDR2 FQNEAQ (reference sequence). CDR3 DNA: TGTGCCAGCACCCGGGACAGGGGTTATGGCTACACCTTC. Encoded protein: CASTRDRGYGYTF.

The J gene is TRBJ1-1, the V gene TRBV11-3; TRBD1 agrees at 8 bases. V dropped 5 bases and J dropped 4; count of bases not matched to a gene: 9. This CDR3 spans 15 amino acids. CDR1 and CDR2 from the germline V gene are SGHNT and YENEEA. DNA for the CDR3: TGTGCCAGCAGCCCTGGACAGGGTAAGGGCACTGAAGCTTTCTTT. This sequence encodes CASSPGQGKGTEAFF.

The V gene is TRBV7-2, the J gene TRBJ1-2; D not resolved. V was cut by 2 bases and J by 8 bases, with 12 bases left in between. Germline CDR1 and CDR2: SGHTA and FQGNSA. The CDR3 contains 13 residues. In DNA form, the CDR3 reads TGTGCCAGCAGCTTACTCGAGGTCGTGGGCTACACCTTC. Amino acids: CASSLLEVVGYTF.

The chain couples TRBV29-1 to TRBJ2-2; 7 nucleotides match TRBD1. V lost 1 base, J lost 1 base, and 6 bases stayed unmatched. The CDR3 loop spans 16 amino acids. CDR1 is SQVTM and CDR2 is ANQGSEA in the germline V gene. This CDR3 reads CSVEGPGQRNTGELFF. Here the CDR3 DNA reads TGCAGCGTTGAAGGTCCGGGACAGCGGAACACCGGGGAGCTGTTTTTT.

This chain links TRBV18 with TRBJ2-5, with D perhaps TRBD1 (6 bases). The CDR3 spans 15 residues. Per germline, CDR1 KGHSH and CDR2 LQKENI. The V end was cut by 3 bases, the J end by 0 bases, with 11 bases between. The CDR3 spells CASSPGQTYQETQYF. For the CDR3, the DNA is TGTGCCAGCTCACCGGGACAAACGTACCAAGAGACCCAGTACTTC.

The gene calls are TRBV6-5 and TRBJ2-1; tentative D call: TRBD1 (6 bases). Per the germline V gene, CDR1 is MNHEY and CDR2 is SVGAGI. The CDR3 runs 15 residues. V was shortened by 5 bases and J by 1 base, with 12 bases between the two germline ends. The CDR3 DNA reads TGTGCCAGCAGTCCTGCAGGGGAATCCTACAATGAGCAGTTCTTC. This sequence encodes CASSPAGESYNEQFF.

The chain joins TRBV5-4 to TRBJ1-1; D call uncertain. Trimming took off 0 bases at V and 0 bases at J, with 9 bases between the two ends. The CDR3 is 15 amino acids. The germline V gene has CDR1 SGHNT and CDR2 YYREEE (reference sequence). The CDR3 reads CASSLASGMNTEAFF. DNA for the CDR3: TGTGCCAGCAGCTTGGCCTCGGGGATGAACACTGAAGCTTTCTTT.

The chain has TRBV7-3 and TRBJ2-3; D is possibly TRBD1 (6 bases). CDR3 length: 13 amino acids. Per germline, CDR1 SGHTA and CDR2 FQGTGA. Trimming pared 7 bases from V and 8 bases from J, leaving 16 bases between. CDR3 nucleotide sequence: TGTGCCAGCACCTACGAGACAGGAGGTACGCAGTATTTT. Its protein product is CASTYETGGTQYF.